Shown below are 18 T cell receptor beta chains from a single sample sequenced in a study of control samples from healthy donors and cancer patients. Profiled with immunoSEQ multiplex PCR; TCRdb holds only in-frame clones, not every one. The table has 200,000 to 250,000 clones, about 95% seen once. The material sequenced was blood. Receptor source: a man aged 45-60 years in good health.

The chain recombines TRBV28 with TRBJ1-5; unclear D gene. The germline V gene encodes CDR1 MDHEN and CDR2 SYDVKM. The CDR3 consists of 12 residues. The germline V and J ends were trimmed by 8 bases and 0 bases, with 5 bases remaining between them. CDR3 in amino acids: CASSFSNQPQHF. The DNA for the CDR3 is TGTGCCAGCTCCTTTAGCAATCAGCCCCAGCATTTT.

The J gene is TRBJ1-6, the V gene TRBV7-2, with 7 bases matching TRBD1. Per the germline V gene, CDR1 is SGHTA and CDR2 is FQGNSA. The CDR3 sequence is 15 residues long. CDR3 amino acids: CAIRAGGSYNSPLHF. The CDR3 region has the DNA TGTGCTATAAGGGCAGGGGGATCCTATAATTCACCCCTCCACTTT.

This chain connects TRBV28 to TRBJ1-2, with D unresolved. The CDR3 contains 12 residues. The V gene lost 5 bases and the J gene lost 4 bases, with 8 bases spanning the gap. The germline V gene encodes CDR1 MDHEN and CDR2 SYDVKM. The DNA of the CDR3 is TGTGCCAGCAGTCTATTGACCTATGGCTACACCTTC. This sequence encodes CASSLLTYGYTF.

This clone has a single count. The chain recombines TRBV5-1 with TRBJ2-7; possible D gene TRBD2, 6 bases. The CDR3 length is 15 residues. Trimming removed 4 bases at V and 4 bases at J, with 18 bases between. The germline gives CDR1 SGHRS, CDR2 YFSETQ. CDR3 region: CASSGGGGNAYEQYF. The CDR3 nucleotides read TGCGCCAGCAGCGGGGGAGGTGGTAATGCTTACGAGCAGTACTTC.

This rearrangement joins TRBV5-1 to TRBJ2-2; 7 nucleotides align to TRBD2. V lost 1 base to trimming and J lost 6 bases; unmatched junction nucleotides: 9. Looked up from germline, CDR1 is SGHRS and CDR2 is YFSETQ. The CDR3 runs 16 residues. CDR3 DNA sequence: TGCGCCAGCAGCTTGATGACTAGCCCGGATTCCGGGGAGCTGTTTTTT. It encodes CASSLMTSPDSGELFF.

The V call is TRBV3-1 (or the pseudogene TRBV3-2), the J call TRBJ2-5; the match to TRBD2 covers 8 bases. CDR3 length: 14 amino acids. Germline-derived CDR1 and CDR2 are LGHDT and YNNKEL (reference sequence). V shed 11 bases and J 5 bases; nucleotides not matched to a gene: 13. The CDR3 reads CAEHPEAGEETQYF. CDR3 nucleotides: TGTGCCGAACACCCAGAAGCGGGGGAGGAGACCCAGTACTTC.

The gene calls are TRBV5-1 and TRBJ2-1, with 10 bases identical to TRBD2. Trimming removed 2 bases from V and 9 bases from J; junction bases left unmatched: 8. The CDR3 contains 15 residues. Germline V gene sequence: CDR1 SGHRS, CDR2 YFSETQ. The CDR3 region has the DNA TGCGCCAGCAGCTTCGGTAGCGGGGGGTTTACTGAGCAGTTCTTC. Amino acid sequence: CASSFGSGGFTEQFF.

In nucleotides, the CDR3 is TGTGCCAGCAGCTTAGCGCAAGGGAGCTATGGCTACACCTTC. This codes for CASSLAQGSYGYTF. V is TRBV7-9 and J is TRBJ1-2, with no clear D. The CDR3 is made up of 14 amino acids. Germline V gene sequence: CDR1 SEHNR, CDR2 FQNEAQ (reference sequence). Between the trimmed V and J ends, which lost 0 bases and 4 bases, there was a span of 9 bases.

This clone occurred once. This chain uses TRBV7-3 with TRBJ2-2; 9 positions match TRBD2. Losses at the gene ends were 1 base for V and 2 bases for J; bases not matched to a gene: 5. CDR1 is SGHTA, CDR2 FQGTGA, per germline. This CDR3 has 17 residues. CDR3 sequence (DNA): TGTGCCAGCAGCTTAAGCCTAGCGGGGAGTAACACCGGGGAGCTGTTTTTT. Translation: CASSLSLAGSNTGELFF.

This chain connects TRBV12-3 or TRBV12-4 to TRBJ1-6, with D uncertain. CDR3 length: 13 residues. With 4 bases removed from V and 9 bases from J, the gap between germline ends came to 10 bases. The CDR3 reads CASSSDLPSPLHF. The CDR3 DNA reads TGTGCCAGCAGTTCCGACCTACCTTCACCCCTCCACTTT.

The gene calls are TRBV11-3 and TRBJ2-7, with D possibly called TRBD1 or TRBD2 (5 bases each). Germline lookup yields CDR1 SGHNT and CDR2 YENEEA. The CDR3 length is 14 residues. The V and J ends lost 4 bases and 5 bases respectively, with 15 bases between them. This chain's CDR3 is CASSSTGRGDEQYF. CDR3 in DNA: TGTGCCAGCAGCTCCACCGGTCGGGGCGACGAGCAGTACTTC.

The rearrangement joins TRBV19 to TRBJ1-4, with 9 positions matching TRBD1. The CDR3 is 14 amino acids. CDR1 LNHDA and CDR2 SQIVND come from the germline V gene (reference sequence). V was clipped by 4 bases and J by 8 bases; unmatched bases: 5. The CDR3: CASSTGTGNEKLFF. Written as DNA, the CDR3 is TGTGCCAGTAGTACCGGGACAGGGAACGAAAAACTGTTTTTT.

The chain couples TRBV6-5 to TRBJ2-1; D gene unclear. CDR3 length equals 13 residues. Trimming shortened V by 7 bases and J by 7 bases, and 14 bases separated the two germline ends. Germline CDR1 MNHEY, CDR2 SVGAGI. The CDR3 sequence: CASTLSPGNEQFF. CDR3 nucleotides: TGTGCCAGCACCCTCTCGCCCGGAAATGAGCAGTTCTTC.

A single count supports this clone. CDR3 region: CASSFGGPGNTIYF. CDR3 nucleotides: TGCGCCAGCAGCTTCGGGGGTCCTGGAAACACCATATATTTT. The rearrangement links TRBV5-1 to TRBJ1-3; weak D call: TRBD1 (5 bases). Per germline, CDR1 SGHRS and CDR2 YFSETQ. Trimming shortened V by 2 bases and J by 2 bases, and 8 bases separated the two germline ends. The CDR3 covers 14 residues. The entire variable domain, with the rest obtained from reference TRBV5-1 and TRBJ1-3, is as follows: KAGVTQTPRYLIKTRGQQVTLSCSPISGHRSVSWYQQTPGQGLQFLFEYFSETQRNKGNFPGRFSGRQFSNSRSEMNVSTLELGDSALYLCASSFGGPGNTIYFGEGSWLTVV.

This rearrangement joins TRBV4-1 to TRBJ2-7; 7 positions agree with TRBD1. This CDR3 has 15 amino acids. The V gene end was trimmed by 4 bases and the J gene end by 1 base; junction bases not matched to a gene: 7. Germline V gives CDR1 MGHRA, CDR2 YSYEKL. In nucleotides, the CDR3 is TGCGCCAGCAGCCTGACCGGGACAGCGTCCTACGAGCAGTACTTC. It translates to CASSLTGTASYEQYF.

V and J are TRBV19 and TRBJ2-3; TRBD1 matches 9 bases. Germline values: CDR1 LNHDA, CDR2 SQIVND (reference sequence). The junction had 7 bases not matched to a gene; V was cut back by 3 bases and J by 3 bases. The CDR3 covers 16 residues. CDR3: CASSMVRGQGTDTQYF. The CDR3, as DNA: TGTGCCAGTAGTATGGTCCGGGGACAGGGAACAGATACGCAGTATTTT.

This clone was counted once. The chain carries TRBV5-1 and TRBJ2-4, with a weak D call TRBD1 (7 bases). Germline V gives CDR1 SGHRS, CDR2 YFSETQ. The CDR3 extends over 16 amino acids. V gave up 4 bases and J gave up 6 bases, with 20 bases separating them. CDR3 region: CASSGTTGTLGNIQYF. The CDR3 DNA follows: TGCGCCAGCAGCGGGACGACAGGGACTCTCGGAAACATTCAGTACTTC. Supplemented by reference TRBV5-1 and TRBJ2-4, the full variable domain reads KAGVTQTPRYLIKTRGQQVTLSCSPISGHRSVSWYQQTPGQGLQFLFEYFSETQRNKGNFPGRFSGRQFSNSRSEMNVSTLELGDSALYLCASSGTTGTLGNIQYFGAGTRLSVL.

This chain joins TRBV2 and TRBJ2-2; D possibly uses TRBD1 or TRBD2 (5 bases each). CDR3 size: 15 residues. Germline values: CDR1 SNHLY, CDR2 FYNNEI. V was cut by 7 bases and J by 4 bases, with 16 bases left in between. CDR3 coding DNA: TGTGCCAGCACCGGCAAGAGGGGCCTCACCGGGGAGCTGTTTTTT. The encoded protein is CASTGKRGLTGELFF.